Following are 18 T cell receptor beta chains from one sample sequenced in a study of blood T cell repertoires in COVID-19. Clones were sequenced by immunoSEQ multiplex PCR, and TCRdb holds only the in-frame ones, with some missing. The data show approximately 210,000 clones, with 80% to 90% seen just once and roughly 2.5% held by the top ten. The sequenced sample was peripheral blood. The receptors originated from a woman aged 40-49 years with active or convalescent COVID-19.

In this sample, this clone turned up once. This chain links TRBV11-2 with TRBJ2-7; D might be TRBD2 (6 bases). The CDR3 runs 13 residues. Germline assignment: CDR1 SGHAT and CDR2 FQNNGV. Trimming removed 3 bases from V and 3 bases from J, with 9 bases in between. CDR3 region: CASSFGSGYEQYF. As DNA, the CDR3 is TGTGCCAGCAGCTTTGGTAGCGGCTACGAGCAGTACTTC. The complete variable domain, with remaining parts taken from reference TRBV11-2 and TRBJ2-7, reads EAGVAQSPRYKIIEKRQSVAFWCNPISGHATLYWYQQILGQGPKLLIQFQNNGVVDDSQLPKDRFSAERLKGVDSTLKIQPAKLEDSAVYLCASSFGSGYEQYFGPGTRLTVT.

CDR3 bases: TGTGCCAGCATTAGACTAGCGGGAGAATACGAGCAGTACTTC. It specifies CASIRLAGEYEQYF. This rearrangement joins TRBV6-5 to TRBJ2-7; TRBD2 agrees at 12 bases. Germline values: CDR1 MNHEY, CDR2 SVGAGI. V dropped 7 bases and J dropped 4; count of bases not matched to a gene: 5. There are 14 residues in the CDR3.

The J gene is TRBJ1-1, the V gene TRBV29-1; D gene ambiguous. This CDR3 region has 10 residues. Germline V gene lookup returns CDR1 SQVTM and CDR2 ANQGSEA. V shed 7 bases and J shed 5 bases, with 8 bases lying between them. The CDR3 sequence: CSGEVTEAFF. The DNA for the CDR3 is TGCAGCGGGGAGGTGACTGAAGCTTTCTTT.

The rearrangement links TRBV27 to TRBJ1-6, with D possibly matching TRBD1 (6 bases). The length of the CDR3 is 18 residues. V was pared by 0 bases and J by 14 bases, with 26 bases between. The germline V gene has CDR1 MNHEY and CDR2 SMNVEV (reference sequence). The CDR3 sequence: CASSLSSKVGTTRGALHF. The CDR3 nucleotides are TGTGCCAGCAGTTTATCGTCTAAGGTCGGGACAACACGTGGGGCCCTCCACTTT.

This sequence joins TRBV9 and TRBJ2-1; 9 nucleotides agree with TRBD2. J gave up 0 bases and V 0 bases, and 1 base lay outside the gene matches. Germline V gene data show CDR1 as SGDLS and CDR2 as YYNGEE. The length of the CDR3 is 16 residues. The CDR3 DNA reads TGTGCCAGCAGCGTAGGACTAGCGGCCTCCTACAATGAGCAGTTCTTC. This gives the protein CASSVGLAASYNEQFF.

The chain carries TRBV5-1 and TRBJ2-2, with TRBD2 matching over 16 bases. This CDR3 is 18 amino acids long. Trimming took 3 bases from V and 5 from J; bases not matched to a gene: 7. CDR1 is SGHRS, CDR2 YFSETQ, per germline. CDR3 region: CASSWGTSGRALTGELFF. CDR3 DNA: TGCGCCAGCAGCTGGGGGACTAGCGGGAGGGCCTTGACCGGGGAGCTGTTTTTT.

This chain connects TRBV5-1 to TRBJ2-2; 14 nucleotides agree with TRBD2. The J segment lost 3 bases and the V segment lost 4 bases, leaving 8 bases of the junction unmatched. CDR1 is SGHRS and CDR2 is YFSETQ in the germline V gene. The CDR3 covers 18 residues. DNA for the CDR3: TGCGCCAGCAGCGGGGGGACTAGCGGGAGTATGGACACCGGGGAGCTGTTTTTT. It translates to CASSGGTSGSMDTGELFF.

CDR3 loop: CASSPRTGGSVNSPLHF. CDR3 coding DNA: TGTGCCAGCAGCCCCCGGACAGGGGGCTCGGTGAATTCACCCCTCCACTTT. The chain carries TRBV5-4 and TRBJ1-6; TRBD1 matches 11 bases. Per the germline V gene, CDR1 is SGHNT and CDR2 is YYREEE (reference sequence). With 4 bases clipped from V and 7 bases from J, the junction kept 10 bases outside the gene matches. This CDR3 contains 17 residues.

The chain is built from TRBV6-2 or TRBV6-3 and TRBJ2-7; no clear D gene. Trimming cost V 5 bases and J 3 bases, with 14 bases left between them. Germline assignment: CDR1 MNHEY and CDR2 SVGEGT. CDR3 length equals 14 residues. CDR3 nucleotide sequence: TGTGCCAGCAGTGGCCAGTCCCCATTCTACGAGCAGTACTTC. The encoded protein is CASSGQSPFYEQYF.

V gene TRBV19 combines with J gene TRBJ1-1; the match to TRBD1 covers 7 bases. J was trimmed by 4 bases and V by 6 bases; bases with no gene match: 5. Germline V gene data show CDR1 as LNHDA and CDR2 as SQIVND (reference sequence). This CDR3 comprises 13 residues. CDR3 bases: TGTGCCAGTAGCCACGACAGGGCCACTGAAGCTTTCTTT. It yields the protein CASSHDRATEAFF.

The V gene is TRBV7-3, the J gene TRBJ1-1, with D maybe TRBD1 (5 bases). V shed 2 bases and J shed 10 bases, with 20 bases lying between them. The V gene's germline CDR1 is SGHTA and CDR2 FQGTGA. The CDR3 covers 15 residues. CDR3: CASSLLPAEGRGAFF. The CDR3, as DNA: TGTGCCAGCAGCTTACTGCCCGCAGAGGGGAGGGGAGCTTTCTTT. Supplemented by reference TRBV7-3 and TRBJ1-1, the full variable domain reads GAGVSQTPSNKVTEKGKYVELRCDPISGHTALYWYRQSLGQGPEFLIYFQGTGAADDSGLPNDRFFAVRPEGSVSTLKIQRTERGDSAVYLCASSLLPAEGRGAFFGQGTRLTVV.

V gene TRBV3-1 (or the pseudogene TRBV3-2) combines with J gene TRBJ1-3; no clear D gene. V was clipped by 8 bases and J by 4 bases, with 12 bases between them. From germline, CDR1 is LGHDT and CDR2 YNNKEL (reference sequence). The CDR3 has 13 residues. The CDR3 reads CASARRPGNTIYF. The CDR3 DNA follows: TGTGCCAGCGCACGGAGACCAGGAAACACCATATATTTT.

Only one count was recorded for this clone. The gene calls are TRBV24-1 and TRBJ2-1, with 9 bases identical to TRBD1. Per germline, CDR1 KGHDR and CDR2 SFDVKD. With V trimmed by 2 bases and J by 3 bases, 7 bases remained unmatched. The CDR3 loop spans 17 amino acids. The DNA of the CDR3 is TGTGCCACCAGTGATTCCAGAGGGGACAGGGTCTACAATGAGCAGTTCTTC. Translation: CATSDSRGDRVYNEQFF.

The V call is TRBV20-1, the J call TRBJ1-2, with D perhaps TRBD1 (5 bases). V lost 4 bases to trimming and J lost 9 bases, with 12 bases between them. CDR1 and CDR2 from the germline V gene are DFQATT and SNEGSKA (reference sequence). CDR3 length equals 11 residues. The CDR3 DNA reads TGCAGTGCTAATCGGGCAGGGAGCTACACCTTC. It translates to CSANRAGSYTF.

The chain recombines TRBV11-3 with TRBJ2-7; D is unclear. V lost 5 bases, J lost 2 bases, and 10 bases lay in between. The CDR3 length is 13 residues. CDR1 SGHNT and CDR2 YENEEA come from the germline V gene. The CDR3 region has the DNA TGTGCCAGCAGCCCCGACATAGCCTACGAGCAGTACTTC. It translates to CASSPDIAYEQYF.

The chain has TRBV10-1 and TRBJ2-7; D is perhaps TRBD1 (6 bases). Trimming took 0 bases from V and 2 from J, leaving 11 bases between them. CDR1 WNHNN and CDR2 SYGVQD come from the germline V gene (reference sequence). The CDR3 is 15 residues long. CDR3 region: CASSESGRGAYEQYF. The CDR3 bases are TGCGCCAGCAGTGAGTCGGGCAGGGGAGCCTACGAGCAGTACTTC.

V usage is TRBV10-3 and J usage is TRBJ1-6; tentative D call: TRBD1 (5 bases). The ends were cut back, 0 bases at V and 7 bases at J, with 7 bases in the middle. Germline CDR1 ENHRY, CDR2 SYGVKD. The CDR3 is 14 amino acids. The CDR3: CAISESRVNSPLHF. The CDR3 bases are TGTGCCATCAGTGAGTCCAGGGTAAATTCACCCCTCCACTTT.

The J gene is TRBJ2-7, the V gene TRBV24-1; D gene uncertain. CDR1 KGHDR and CDR2 SFDVKD come from the germline V gene. V was shortened by 5 bases and J by 2 bases, with 12 bases between the two germline ends. The CDR3 is 14 residues long. The CDR3 DNA reads TGTGCCACCAGTGTCGCCACTGCTGCCTACGAGCAGTACTTC. This translates into CATSVATAAYEQYF.